This TCR beta chain was identified during a study of T cells in Graves' hyperthyroidism and ophthalmopathy. Study results and caveats: Peripheral blood also featured most of the thyroid clonotypes expanded above 0.001.

In this sample, this clonotype turned up many times. No antigen is known for it. Using RNA transcripts as the source, TCR beta CDR3 regions were amplified. When the TCR CDR3 underwent first-round RT-PCR, the HTBI primer set was used. TCRdb passed the multiplex PCR reads through MiXCR, listing each CDR3 protein once. The profile shows about 540,000 distinct CDR3 sequences, roughly 50% of them singletons. Aged 18 to 65, the patients had hyperthyroidism that was newly diagnosed and had lasted under 2 months. Patients were excluded for uncontrolled infection, other autoimmune disease, pregnancy or lactation. The diagnoses drew upon clinical symptoms, serum thyroxine and TRAb, thyroid ultrasound and orbital computed tomography. Sequencing used peripheral blood or thyroid tissue (not recorded which). This clonotype originated in a woman aged 18-29 years with Graves' hyperthyroidism.

The CDR3 loop is CASSLNRYDGYTF. CDR3 DNA: TGTGCCAGCTCACTGAACCGCTATGATGGCTACACCTTC. The rearrangement uses TRBV18 and TRBJ1-2; D is undetermined. Germline CDR1 is KGHSH and CDR2 is LQKENI. This CDR3 region has 13 residues. Trimming stripped 4 bases from V and 6 bases from J, with 12 bases between.